This T cell receptor beta chain was profiled in a study of CD8 T cells in ankylosing spondylitis. General study results and limits: A motif of fewer than ten highly homologous TCR beta variants was seen as apparently characteristic of ankylosing spondylitis blood.

CDR1 and CDR2 from the germline V gene are SNHLY and FYNNEI. This CDR3 is 18 amino acids long. V gave up 1 base and J gave up 4 bases, with 23 bases separating them. Generation of TCR beta libraries employed quantitative 5'-RACE incorporating molecular barcodes. TCRdb itself ran the 5' RACE reads through MiXCR, one entry per CDR3 protein. The data contain some 250,000 distinct CDR3 sequences, roughly 8.6% of them seen just once; the ten biggest clones take up nearly 7%. This clonotype was observed at least ten times. Antigen: not known. The chain has TRBV2 and TRBJ2-7; D is perhaps TRBD1 or TRBD2 (6 bases each). This receptor was obtained from a male donor with ankylosing spondylitis or in good health (not recorded which). The sample taken for sequencing was blood, either unsorted or a sorted T cell fraction (not recorded which). As DNA, the CDR3 is TGTGCCAGCAGTGAAGTTCTCCGTGTGGGGGGCTCAGGTTACGAGCAGTACTTC. Protein sequence: CASSEVLRVGGSGYEQYF.